Below are 3 T cell receptor beta chains sequenced from a single sample in a study of blood T cell repertoires in COVID-19 (dated by TCRdb to 2019 to 2021). The receptor library was made with the immunoSEQ multiplex PCR assay. Entries here come from immuneACCESS through TCRdb and include only in-frame sequences with V and J called. Some clones fail to appear in such tables; in the studies checked, an unresolved V gene covers under half of the shortfall, and the cause of the remainder is unknown. This sample lists fewer than 350,000 clones; around 90% were detected once. The leading ten clones occupy 6% to 7% of the sample. Sequencing input: peripheral blood. All receptors derive from a woman aged 25 to 39 with COVID-19, enrolled during active disease.

The rearrangement joins TRBV11-1 to TRBJ2-5; TRBD2 matches 12 bases. The CDR3 extends over 15 amino acids. J lost 2 bases, V lost 4 bases, and 2 bases had no gene match. CDR1 SGHAT and CDR2 FQDESV come from the germline V gene (reference sequence). The CDR3 protein is CASSSGTSGQETQYF. The CDR3 coding sequence is TGTGCCAGCAGCTCCGGGACTAGCGGGCAAGAGACCCAGTACTTC.

To note about this clone: Other DNA sequences in the sample encode the same CDR3. This chain uses TRBV19 with TRBJ2-5, with D possibly matching TRBD2 (5 bases). Germline CDR1 LNHDA, CDR2 SQIVND (reference sequence). Trimming cost V 3 bases and J 2 bases, with 7 bases left between them. CDR3 length: 13 amino acids. For the CDR3, the DNA is TGTGCCAGTAGTATTGGGGAGCAAGAGACCCAGTACTTC. It codes for CASSIGEQETQYF.

This clone is a singleton in its sample. The genes are TRBV15 and TRBJ2-6; 7 bases are a match to TRBD2. Germline trimming cut 0 bases from V and 0 bases from J; bases unmatched to any gene: 8. The CDR3 extends over 19 amino acids. Looked up from germline, CDR1 is LNHNV and CDR2 is YYDKDF (reference sequence). Written as DNA, the CDR3 is TGTGCCACCAGCAGAGATCTGGGAGGGGCGACCTCTGGGGCCAACGTCCTGACTTTC. The encoded protein is CATSRDLGGATSGANVLTF.